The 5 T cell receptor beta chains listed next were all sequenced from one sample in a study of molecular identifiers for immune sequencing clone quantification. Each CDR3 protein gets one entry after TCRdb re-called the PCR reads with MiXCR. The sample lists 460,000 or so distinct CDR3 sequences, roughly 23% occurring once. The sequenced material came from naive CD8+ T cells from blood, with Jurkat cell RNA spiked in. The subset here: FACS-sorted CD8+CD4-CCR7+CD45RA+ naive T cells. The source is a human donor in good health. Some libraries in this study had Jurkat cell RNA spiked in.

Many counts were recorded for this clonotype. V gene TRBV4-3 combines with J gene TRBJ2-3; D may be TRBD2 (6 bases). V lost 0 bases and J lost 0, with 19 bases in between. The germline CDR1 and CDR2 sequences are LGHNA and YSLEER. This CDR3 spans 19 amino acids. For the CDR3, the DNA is TGCGCCAGCAGCCAAGATCGGGGGTTAGCGGCGCTAAGCACAGATACGCAGTATTTT. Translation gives CASSQDRGLAALSTDTQYF.

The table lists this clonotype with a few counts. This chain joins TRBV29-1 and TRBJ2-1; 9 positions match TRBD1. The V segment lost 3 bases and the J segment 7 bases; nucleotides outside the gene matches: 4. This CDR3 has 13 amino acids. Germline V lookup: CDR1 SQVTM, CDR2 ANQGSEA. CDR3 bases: TGCAGCGTTGAGGGACAGGGAGGAAATGAGCAGTTCTTC. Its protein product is CSVEGQGGNEQFF.

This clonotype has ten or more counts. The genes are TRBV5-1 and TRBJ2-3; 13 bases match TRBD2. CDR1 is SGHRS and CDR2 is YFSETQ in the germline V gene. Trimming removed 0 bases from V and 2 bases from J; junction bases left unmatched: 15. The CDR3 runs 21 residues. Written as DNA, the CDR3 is TGCGCCAGCAGCTTGGCTTCGAGGGACAGGGGACTAGCGGGGTACACAGATACGCAGTATTTT. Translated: CASSLASRDRGLAGYTDTQYF.

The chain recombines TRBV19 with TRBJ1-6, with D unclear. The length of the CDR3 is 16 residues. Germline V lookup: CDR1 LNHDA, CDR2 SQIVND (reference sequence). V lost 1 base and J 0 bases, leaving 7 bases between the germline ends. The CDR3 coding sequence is TGTGCCAGTAGTATAGGGGCGAGCTCCTATAATTCACCCCTCCACTTT. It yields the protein CASSIGASSYNSPLHF. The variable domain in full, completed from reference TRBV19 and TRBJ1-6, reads DGGITQSPKYLFRKEGQNVTLSCEQNLNHDAMYWYRQDPGQGLRLIYYSQIVNDFQKGDIAEGYSVSREKKESFPLTVTSAQKNPTAFYLCASSIGASSYNSPLHFGNGTRLTVT.

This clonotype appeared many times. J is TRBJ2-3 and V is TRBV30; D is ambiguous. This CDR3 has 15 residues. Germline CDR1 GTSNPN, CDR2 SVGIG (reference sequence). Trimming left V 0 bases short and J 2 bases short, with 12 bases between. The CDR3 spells CAWSVLSTHTDTQYF. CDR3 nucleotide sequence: TGTGCCTGGAGTGTACTCTCGACCCACACAGATACGCAGTATTTT.